These 8 T cell receptor beta chains were sequenced from one sample in a study of tumor-infiltrating lymphocytes in primary liver carcinoma. Unsorted bulk tissue (about 18-30 mg) underwent RNA and DNA co-extraction. Priming with a constant-region primer yielded TCR beta cDNA from around 0.45 ug total RNA. The TCR beta library was amplified through three nested multiplex PCR rounds in a modified ARM-PCR procedure. Primers for the first two PCR rounds were TRBV1-TRBV30 forward primers and a C-beta reverse primer (about 9 cycles per round). From the multiplex PCR reads, TCRdb called clonotypes with MiXCR, one entry per CDR3 protein. The data show tens of thousands of distinct CDR3 sequences, with roughly 70% seen just once and more than 35% held by the top ten. Sequencing used liver tumor tissue from sampling region 1. Subset in this sample: tumor region T1, superior pole. The source is a man aged 40-49 years with primary liver carcinoma and hepatitis B virus infection.

Remarks on this clonotype: This likely comes from a read error, as the CDR3 has no conserved phenylalanine or tryptophan at its end. The chain combines TRBV4-2 with TRBJ2-3; TRBD2 matches 10 bases. The germline V gene has CDR1 LGHNA and CDR2 YNFKEQ. The CDR3 extends over 18 amino acids. V was clipped by 1 base and J by 6 bases; unmatched bases: 13. CDR3 nucleotide sequence: TGTGCCAGCAGCCAAGTGGCCCTTCTAGCGGGAGCGACGGATACGCAGTATTCT. This encodes CASSQVALLAGATDTQYS.

As to this clonotype: A much larger clone differs by one base, so this may be a read error. Since no conserved phenylalanine or tryptophan closes the CDR3, a read error is the likely cause. The chain is built from TRBV6-1 and TRBJ2-7, with D perhaps matching TRBD2 (5 bases). Germline-derived CDR1 and CDR2 are MNHNS and SASEGT. Trimming shortened V by 5 bases and J by 0 bases, and 11 bases separated the two germline ends. There are 14 residues in the CDR3. CDR3 in DNA: TGTGCCAGCAGTTCACAGCGGAGCTCCTACGAGCAGTACTTG. Protein: CASSSQRSSYEQYL.

Concerning this clonotype: A much larger clone lies one base from this, so it may be a read error. The conserved phenylalanine or tryptophan is not found at the CDR3 terminus, so this likely reflects a read error. The rearrangement joins TRBV4-3 to TRBJ2-7; D perhaps matches TRBD1 (5 bases). Trimming took 0 bases from V and 1 from J, leaving 10 bases between them. The germline CDR1 and CDR2 sequences are LGHNA and YSLEER. The CDR3 is 15 amino acids. As DNA, the CDR3 is TGCGCCAGCAGCCAAGATTTTCCAGGGTCCTACGAGCAGTACTAC. This gives the protein CASSQDFPGSYEQYY.

Note on this clonotype: No conserved phenylalanine or tryptophan is present at the end of the CDR3, so a read error is the likely explanation. V is TRBV4-1 and J is TRBJ1-2; 8 nucleotides match TRBD1. This CDR3 region has 14 residues. Germline values: CDR1 MGHRA, CDR2 YSYEKL. V gave up 7 bases and J gave up 2 bases; unmatched junction bases: 6. CDR3 loop: CASIKGDRNYGYTL. In DNA, the CDR3 is TGCGCCAGCATCAAAGGGGACAGGAACTATGGCTACACCTTA.

As regards this clonotype: The junction departs from germline at one end; a sequencing error may be responsible. This chain joins TRBV10-3 and TRBJ1-1; D gene unclear. The germline gives CDR1 ENHRY, CDR2 SYGVKD. The CDR3 is 15 amino acids. CDR3 region: CAISESRDMSTEALF. DNA for the CDR3: TGTGCCATCAGCGAGTCTCGGGATATGAGCACTGAAGCTCTCTTT.

About this clonotype itself: In this CDR3 the conserved last residue, phenylalanine or tryptophan, is missing, so a read error is likely. The DNA is omitted, as the CDR3 cannot be located on it reliably, and the CDR3 follows TCRdb's listing. V usage is TRBV10-3 and J usage is TRBJ2-1; the table's TRBD1 call for D was not verified on the DNA. The CDR3 is 13 amino acids long, termini counted. Germline values: CDR1 ENHRY, CDR2 SYGVKD. The CDR3 protein is CAIGERDDGEPFS.

In regard to this clonotype: The conserved final phenylalanine or tryptophan is absent from the CDR3, which likely points to a read error. J is TRBJ2-5 and V is TRBV11-2; the D gene is possibly TRBD1 (6 bases). The germline CDR1 and CDR2 sequences are SGHAT and FQNNGV. This CDR3 has 16 amino acids. The CDR3 sequence: CVSSLASGDGQETQYI. The DNA of the CDR3 is TGTGTCAGCAGTTTGGCGTCAGGGGACGGCCAAGAGACCCAGTACATC.

This sequence joins TRBV11-2 and TRBJ2-5; D remains unclear. Germline values: CDR1 SGHAT, CDR2 FQNNGV. Trimming pared 5 bases from V and 2 bases from J, leaving 12 bases between. The CDR3 is made up of 14 amino acids. CDR3 in DNA: TGTGCCAGCAGCCTGGCTATCGGACAAGAGACCCAGTACTTC. Translating it yields CASSLAIGQETQYF.